Listed below are T cell receptor beta chains from one sample, sequenced in a study of a mutant IDH1 vaccine in newly diagnosed glioma. Their antigens are not known. TCRdb's table, derived via immunoSEQ multiplex PCR, lists solely in-frame clones and lacks some. The table lists some 120,000 clones, 80% of them singletons, with less than 7% in the top ten. The sample was PBMCs, taken from a glioma patient whose treatment included an IDH1 peptide vaccine. These receptors all come from a man aged 40-50 years with glioma. CDR3s include the opening cysteine and the closing phenylalanine or tryptophan. Each record gives: D gene, J gene, clone size, V gene, CDR3 DNA, CDR3 protein. The D gene is left open where the match is weak. Size is omitted from some rows. Given values are once, few, many or a class for expanded clones.

d_call: NA; j_call: TRBJ2-5; clone_size: NA; v_call: TRBV7-9; cdr3_nt: TGTGCCAGCAGCCCCAATCTAGCCCTTCAAGAGACCCAGTACTTC; cdr3_aa: CASSPNLALQETQYF
d_call: NA; j_call: TRBJ1-1; clone_size: few; v_call: TRBV7-9; cdr3_nt: TGTGCCAGCAGCTTAGCGACAGGGAACACTGAAGCTTTCTTT; cdr3_aa: CASSLATGNTEAFF
d_call: NA; j_call: TRBJ1-5; clone_size: NA; v_call: TRBV5-8; cdr3_nt: TGTGCCAGCAGCTTGAGTAGCAATCAGCCCCAGCATTTT; cdr3_aa: CASSLSSNQPQHF
d_call: NA; j_call: TRBJ2-1; clone_size: NA; v_call: TRBV5-4; cdr3_nt: TGTGCCAGCAGCTTGAAACCCCGAGAGCAGTTCTTC; cdr3_aa: CASSLKPREQFF
d_call: NA; j_call: TRBJ2-3; clone_size: NA; v_call: TRBV7-2; cdr3_nt: TGTGCCAGCAGCTTTACGGATACGCAGTATTTT; cdr3_aa: CASSFTDTQYF
d_call: NA; j_call: TRBJ2-3; clone_size: NA; v_call: TRBV5-4; cdr3_nt: TGTGCCAGCAGCTTCGAGAGGGCGATACTCACAGATACGCAGTATTTT; cdr3_aa: CASSFERAILTDTQYF
d_call: NA; j_call: TRBJ1-6; clone_size: NA; v_call: TRBV13; cdr3_nt: TGTGCCAGCAGCTTAATACAGGGCAATTCACCCCTCCACTTT; cdr3_aa: CASSLIQGNSPLHF
d_call: NA; j_call: TRBJ1-5; clone_size: NA; v_call: TRBV2; cdr3_nt: TGTGCCAGCAGTGAAAGGAATAGGGTTAGCAATCAGCCCCAGCATTTT; cdr3_aa: CASSERNRVSNQPQHF
d_call: NA; j_call: TRBJ2-5; clone_size: few; v_call: TRBV5-1; cdr3_nt: TGCGCCAGCAGCTTGGGACTCAAATACCAAGAGACCCAGTACTTC; cdr3_aa: CASSLGLKYQETQYF
d_call: TRBD1; j_call: TRBJ1-2; clone_size: few; v_call: TRBV14; cdr3_nt: TGTGCCAGCAGCCAGAGGACAGGGAGGGGTGGCTACACCTTC; cdr3_aa: CASSQRTGRGGYTF
d_call: NA; j_call: TRBJ2-2; clone_size: NA; v_call: TRBV19; cdr3_nt: TGTGCCAGTAGAGTCCATAACACCGGGGAGCTGTTTTTT; cdr3_aa: CASRVHNTGELFF
d_call: NA; j_call: TRBJ2-7; clone_size: NA; v_call: TRBV28; cdr3_nt: TGTGCCAGCAGCTTACGAGGGCCCTACGAGCAGTACTTC; cdr3_aa: CASSLRGPYEQYF
d_call: TRBD1; j_call: TRBJ2-7; clone_size: NA; v_call: TRBV7-2; cdr3_nt: TGTGCCAGCAGCTTAGAGGACAGGGCGTACTCCTACGAGCAGTACTTC; cdr3_aa: CASSLEDRAYSYEQYF
d_call: NA; j_call: TRBJ1-2; clone_size: NA; v_call: TRBV7-9; cdr3_nt: TGTGCCAGCGGGGGATCGGCAGACCTAAACTATGGCTACACCTTC; cdr3_aa: CASGGSADLNYGYTF
d_call: TRBD1; j_call: TRBJ2-1; clone_size: once; v_call: TRBV2; cdr3_nt: TGTGCCAGCAGCCAGTTGGGACAGGGGAGCAACAATGAGCAGTTCTTC; cdr3_aa: CASSQLGQGSNNEQFF
d_call: NA; j_call: TRBJ1-4; clone_size: NA; v_call: TRBV7-9; cdr3_nt: TGTGCCAGCAGCTTAGGTACAGTCGCAACTAATGAAAAACTGTTTTTT; cdr3_aa: CASSLGTVATNEKLFF
d_call: NA; j_call: TRBJ2-4; clone_size: few; v_call: TRBV27; cdr3_nt: TGTGCCAGCAGTCGGGACACAAAAAACATTCAGTACTTC; cdr3_aa: CASSRDTKNIQYF
d_call: NA; j_call: TRBJ2-7; clone_size: NA; v_call: TRBV4-2; cdr3_nt: TGTGCCAGCAGCCAAGAGCGGGTGGTGTACGAGCAGTACTTC; cdr3_aa: CASSQERVVYEQYF
d_call: NA; j_call: TRBJ2-7; clone_size: NA; v_call: TRBV4-3; cdr3_nt: TGCGCCAGCAGCCAAGAGGGTTTCGGCTCGAGCTCCTACGAGCAGTACTTC; cdr3_aa: CASSQEGFGSSSYEQYF
d_call: NA; j_call: TRBJ2-7; clone_size: NA; v_call: TRBV7-2; cdr3_nt: TGTGCCAGCAGCTTAGCTAGCGGAGGGGGCTACGAGCAGTACTTC; cdr3_aa: CASSLASGGGYEQYF
d_call: TRBD1; j_call: TRBJ1-1; clone_size: few; v_call: TRBV27; cdr3_nt: TGTGCCAGCACAGGACAGGCCGACCTGAACACTGAAGCTTTCTTT; cdr3_aa: CASTGQADLNTEAFF
d_call: TRBD2; j_call: TRBJ2-1; clone_size: once; v_call: TRBV19; cdr3_nt: TGTGCCAGTAGCCTTTCCGGGACTAGCGAGGTCAATGAGCAGTTCTTC; cdr3_aa: CASSLSGTSEVNEQFF
d_call: NA; j_call: TRBJ2-5; clone_size: NA; v_call: TRBV20-1; cdr3_nt: TGCAGGACAACAAGCTTGGAGACCCAGTACTTC; cdr3_aa: CRTTSLETQYF
d_call: NA; j_call: TRBJ2-3; clone_size: NA; v_call: TRBV7-2; cdr3_nt: TGTGCCAGCAGCTTAGTGAACGGGTTGCAGTATTTT; cdr3_aa: CASSLVNGLQYF
d_call: TRBD1; j_call: TRBJ1-2; clone_size: NA; v_call: TRBV5-1; cdr3_nt: TGCGCCAGCAGCTTGGCACAGGGGGCGATCTATGGCTACACCTTC; cdr3_aa: CASSLAQGAIYGYTF
d_call: NA; j_call: TRBJ1-1; clone_size: NA; v_call: TRBV7-6; cdr3_nt: TGTGCCAGCAGTCACGGTCCCAGTTCTGAAGCTTTCTTT; cdr3_aa: CASSHGPSSEAFF
d_call: TRBD2; j_call: TRBJ2-2; clone_size: NA; v_call: TRBV6-5; cdr3_nt: TGTGCCAGCAGTTACACTAGCGACACCGGGGAGCTGTTTTTT; cdr3_aa: CASSYTSDTGELFF
d_call: NA; j_call: TRBJ2-5; clone_size: NA; v_call: TRBV28; cdr3_nt: TGTGCCAGCAGTTTAGAACGGACAGAGACCCAGTACTTC; cdr3_aa: CASSLERTETQYF
d_call: TRBD2; j_call: TRBJ2-7; clone_size: NA; v_call: TRBV5-6; cdr3_nt: TGTGCCAGCAGCTTGAAGGGACTAGCGGTGGGGGGCGAGCAGTACTTC; cdr3_aa: CASSLKGLAVGGEQYF
d_call: NA; j_call: TRBJ2-7; clone_size: NA; v_call: TRBV11-2; cdr3_nt: TGTGCCAGCAGCTCAGGTTTCTCCTACGAGCAGTACTTC; cdr3_aa: CASSSGFSYEQYF
d_call: TRBD1; j_call: TRBJ1-5; clone_size: NA; v_call: TRBV7-9; cdr3_nt: TGTGCCAGCAGTTTCGGGACAGGGCGTCAGCCCCAGCATTTT; cdr3_aa: CASSFGTGRQPQHF